The T cell receptor (beta chain) described here comes from a study of blood T cell repertoires in COVID-19. Study-wide context: Whether acute or convalescent, the COVID-19 samples came from the United States, Italy and Spain.

CDR1 is MNHEY and CDR2 is SVGEGT in the germline V gene. The CDR3 runs 13 residues. The germline V and J ends were trimmed by 6 bases and 6 bases, with 12 bases remaining between them. Sequencing was performed with immunoSEQ multiplex PCR; in TCRdb, only in-frame clones are kept and a portion is missing. The sample holds roughly 66,000 clones, about nine tenths seen once. The V call is TRBV6-2 or TRBV6-3, the J call TRBJ2-1; tentatively, D is TRBD2 (6 bases). The origin of this receptor is a human donor with active COVID-19. The donor label of this sample is uncertain. The specimen sequenced was peripheral blood. The CDR3 region has the DNA TGTGCCAGCAGCGGGACTGAAGGCAATGAGCAGTTCTTC. Translation gives CASSGTEGNEQFF.